This TCR beta chain was obtained from a study of tumor-infiltrating lymphocytes in primary liver carcinoma. Study as a whole: The patients presented with primary liver carcinoma, which was managed through surgical resection. Sequenced samples came back with roughly 3.5 to 7.13 million productive TCRbeta reads, and the counts looked alike across tissue types.

Unsorted whole blood served as the source of blood RNA, and germline DNA was extracted as well. Patients were chronically HBV-infected and treatment-naive. This clonotype occurred once. The junction departs from germline at one end; a sequencing error may be responsible. TCR beta cDNA came from roughly 0.45 ug total RNA, primed with a constant-region primer. Three nested multiplex PCR rounds, a slightly modified ARM-PCR method, built the TCR beta libraries. PCR rounds one and two used TRBV1-TRBV30 forward primers with a C-beta reverse primer for about 9 cycles each. TCRdb reprocessed the multiplex PCR reads via MiXCR and lists one record per CDR3 protein. The repertoire holds 310,000 or so distinct CDR3 sequences, with roughly 60% as singletons. This CDR3 is built from 15 residues.

The rearrangement links TRBV12-3 or TRBV12-4 to TRBJ2-1; D not certain. This TCR was recovered from a woman younger than 45 with primary liver carcinoma and hepatitis B virus infection. Material for sequencing was peripheral blood. This CDR3 reads CTSSLALSSYNEQFF. The CDR3, as DNA: TGTACCAGCAGTTTAGCTCTCAGCTCCTACAATGAGCAGTTCTTC.